What follows are 4 T cell receptor beta chains derived from one specimen sequenced in a study of blood T cells in healthy people across ages. A second PCR, run for about 7 to 11 cycles, used a sample-barcoded 5' primer plus a J-beta primer mix. TCRdb recomputed calls from the 5' RACE reads with MiXCR, one row per CDR3 protein. The sample includes roughly 1.6 million distinct CDR3 sequences, around 36% of them seen just once. What was sequenced was blood. The source of these receptors is a woman between 25 and 40 years old in good health.

In its sample, this clonotype was seen a few times. The chain links TRBV4-1 to TRBJ1-2, with D possibly matching TRBD1 (6 bases). Trimming left V 3 bases short and J 3 bases short, with 14 bases between. Germline CDR1 is MGHRA and CDR2 is YSYEKL. The CDR3 consists of 15 residues. CDR3 sequence (DNA): TGCGCCAGCAGCCACAGGGGATCCGTCGACTATGGCTACACCTTC. Translated: CASSHRGSVDYGYTF.

The V gene is TRBV27, the J gene TRBJ2-3; no definite D call. The CDR3 has 13 residues. Trimming left V 4 bases short and J 2 bases short, with 7 bases between. Germline CDR1 is MNHEY and CDR2 is SMNVEV (reference sequence). CDR3 nucleotides: TGTGCCAGCAGTTACTACAACACAGATACGCAGTATTTT. It codes for CASSYYNTDTQYF.

The rearrangement joins TRBV7-9 to TRBJ2-3; D may be TRBD1 or TRBD2 (5 bases each). CDR3 size: 15 residues. Germline loops: CDR1 SEHNR, CDR2 FQNEAQ (reference sequence). Deletions cut 6 bases from V and 5 bases from J, with 18 bases between. CDR3: CASRHSGTLQDTQYF. In DNA, the CDR3 is TGTGCCAGCAGACATTCCGGGACCCTACAAGATACGCAGTATTTT.

The chain is built from TRBV4-1 and TRBJ2-5, with 7 nucleotides matching TRBD2. After removal of 0 bases from V and 5 bases from J, the junction contained 12 bases not matched to a gene. Germline lookup yields CDR1 MGHRA and CDR2 YSYEKL. This CDR3 comprises 17 residues. CDR3 protein: CASSQDKKPGGEETQYF. CDR3 nucleotides: TGCGCCAGCAGCCAAGACAAGAAGCCGGGAGGAGAGGAGACCCAGTACTTC.